A single sample is the source of the 16 T cell receptor beta chains below, sequenced in a study of T cells in Graves' hyperthyroidism and ophthalmopathy. Researchers took RNA transcripts and amplified the TCR beta CDR3 regions from them. An initial round of RT-PCR targeting the TCR CDR3 relied on the HTBI primer set. TCRdb redid the calling of the multiplex PCR reads with MiXCR, one entry per CDR3 protein. The table lists some 380,000 distinct CDR3 sequences, less than 15% of them singletons. The material sequenced was blood. The receptor set was obtained from a man aged 30 to 39 with Graves' hyperthyroidism that later progressed to Graves' ophthalmopathy.

This chain joins TRBV4-1 and TRBJ2-7; D ambiguous. V lost 0 bases and J 0 bases, leaving 15 bases between the germline ends. CDR1 and CDR2 (germline): MGHRA, YSYEKL. The length of the CDR3 is 17 residues. The CDR3 is CASSQDAYGVGSYEQYF. The DNA for the CDR3 is TGCGCCAGCAGCCAAGATGCCTATGGCGTGGGCTCCTACGAGCAGTACTTC.

This chain uses TRBV11-2 with TRBJ1-6, with D possibly TRBD1 on 6 matching bases. V lost 3 bases and J 4 bases, leaving 13 bases between the germline ends. CDR3 size: 16 residues. Germline assignment: CDR1 SGHAT and CDR2 FQNNGV. The CDR3 loop is CASSFSRTAYNSPLHF. The CDR3 DNA reads TGTGCCAGCAGCTTTTCGCGGACAGCGTATAATTCACCCCTCCACTTT.

The sample holds one count of this clonotype. Just one base apart from a much larger clone, this may be a read error. This CDR3 fails to terminate in the conserved phenylalanine or tryptophan, so it likely reflects a read error. The chain is built from TRBV20-1 and TRBJ2-1, with 12 bases matching TRBD2. Germline-derived CDR1 and CDR2 are DFQATT and SNEGSKA (reference sequence). The length of the CDR3 is 15 residues. The V segment lost 0 bases and the J segment 5 bases; nucleotides outside the gene matches: 2. The CDR3 reads CSARDLAGGHNEQFC. The CDR3 nucleotides read TGCAGTGCTAGAGACCTAGCGGGGGGGCACAATGAGCAGTTCTGC.

This clonotype was seen repeatedly, ten times or more. The chain recombines TRBV28 with TRBJ2-1; either TRBD1 or TRBD2 may supply D (5 bases each). Germline V CDR1 and CDR2: MDHEN, SYDVKM. This CDR3 comprises 15 residues. The V and J ends lost 4 bases and 3 bases respectively, with 13 bases between them. DNA for the CDR3: TGTGCCAGCAGTTCTCCGGGACGGGGCTACAATGAGCAGTTCTTC. Amino acid sequence: CASSSPGRGYNEQFF.

The table lists this clonotype with many counts. The chain is built from TRBV5-8 and TRBJ2-7; D is unresolved. The germline CDR1 and CDR2 sequences are SGHTS and YDEGEE. The CDR3 runs to 11 residues. The V end lost 4 bases, the J end lost 2 bases, and 4 bases lay between the germline ends. CDR3 residues: CASSPAYEQYF. The CDR3 DNA reads TGTGCCAGCAGCCCAGCCTACGAGCAGTACTTC. Supplemented by reference TRBV5-8 and TRBJ2-7, the full variable domain reads EAGVTQSPTHLIKTRGQQATLRCSPISGHTSVYWYQQALGLGLQFLLWYDEGEERNRGNFPPRFSGRQFPNYSSELNVNALELEDSALYLCASSPAYEQYFGPGTRLTVT.

This clonotype was picked up many times. V gene TRBV24-1 combines with J gene TRBJ1-2; D is undetermined. CDR3 length equals 12 residues. Germline CDR1 KGHDR, CDR2 SFDVKD. Trimming removed 0 bases at V and 8 bases at J, with 6 bases between. The CDR3 loop is CATSDLGRGYTF. The DNA for the CDR3 is TGTGCCACCAGTGATTTGGGCAGAGGCTACACCTTC.

This clonotype was seen many times. The J gene is TRBJ2-7, the V gene TRBV20-1, with TRBD1 matching 7 bases. CDR3 length: 14 residues. J was trimmed by 0 bases and V by 6 bases; bases with no gene match: 8. Germline CDR1 reads DFQATT; CDR2 reads SNEGSKA (reference sequence). The CDR3 spells CSATGQDSSYEQYF. CDR3 DNA sequence: TGCAGTGCAACCGGACAGGATAGCTCCTACGAGCAGTACTTC.

In its sample, this clonotype was seen a few times. The CDR3 ends on some other residue instead of the conserved phenylalanine or tryptophan, so this is likely a read error. This rearrangement joins TRBV3-1 to TRBJ1-5; D possibly corresponds to TRBD1 (5 bases). V was trimmed by 3 bases and J by 2 bases, leaving 8 bases between them. From germline, CDR1 is LGHDT and CDR2 YNNKEL (reference sequence). This CDR3 has 14 residues. CDR3: CASSQGRGNQPQHV. The CDR3, as DNA: TGTGCCAGCAGCCAGGGACGGGGCAATCAGCCCCAGCATGTT.

This clonotype was counted ten times or more. J is TRBJ2-7 and V is TRBV12-3 or TRBV12-4; maybe TRBD2 (6 bases). Trimming shortened V by 4 bases and J by 5 bases, and 15 bases separated the two germline ends. This CDR3 contains 14 residues. The CDR3 here is CASSYRGRRNEQYF. The DNA of the CDR3 is TGTGCCAGCAGTTATCGGGGGAGGAGGAACGAGCAGTACTTC.

This chain uses TRBV2 with TRBJ1-1; no clear D gene. V gave up 1 base and J gave up 0 bases, with 9 bases separating them. Germline lookup yields CDR1 SNHLY and CDR2 FYNNEI. This CDR3 has 15 residues. The CDR3: CASSEEAPMNTEAFF. CDR3 nucleotides: TGTGCCAGCAGTGAAGAGGCCCCTATGAACACTGAAGCTTTCTTT.

This clonotype was detected ten times or more. V gene TRBV27 combines with J gene TRBJ2-3; no clear D gene. From germline, CDR1 is MNHEY and CDR2 SMNVEV (reference sequence). CDR3 length equals 15 residues. Trimming cost V 6 bases and J 0 bases, with 13 bases left between them. CDR3 residues: CASSDLVVSTDTQYF. In nucleotides, the CDR3 is TGTGCCAGCAGCGACCTAGTGGTTAGCACAGATACGCAGTATTTT.

This clonotype was counted at least ten times. The chain combines TRBV5-1 with TRBJ1-2; 9 nucleotides align to TRBD1. The germline V gene encodes CDR1 SGHRS and CDR2 YFSETQ. J was trimmed by 4 bases and V by 2 bases; bases with no gene match: 12. CDR3 length: 17 amino acids. The CDR3 coding sequence is TGCGCCAGCAGCTTTGGTACAGGGGGCGGTCTCGGCTATGGCTACACCTTC. Protein sequence: CASSFGTGGGLGYGYTF. The full variable domain, completed using reference TRBV5-1 and TRBJ1-2, is KAGVTQTPRYLIKTRGQQVTLSCSPISGHRSVSWYQQTPGQGLQFLFEYFSETQRNKGNFPGRFSGRQFSNSRSEMNVSTLELGDSALYLCASSFGTGGGLGYGYTFGSGTRLTVV.

This clonotype was counted at least ten times. The CDR3 nucleotides read TGTGCCAGCAGCAATCGGGACGGATACACAGATACGCAGTATTTT. Translated, it gives CASSNRDGYTDTQYF. This chain connects TRBV11-1 to TRBJ2-3, with D perhaps TRBD1 or TRBD2 (5 bases each). V was shortened by 5 bases and J by 2 bases, with 14 bases between the two germline ends. This CDR3 is 15 amino acids long. The germline CDR1 and CDR2 sequences are SGHAT and FQDESV (reference sequence).

This clonotype has only a few counts. The rearrangement links TRBV5-4 to TRBJ1-6; D call uncertain. Germline CDR1 reads SGHNT; CDR2 reads YYREEE (reference sequence). The CDR3 loop spans 16 amino acids. Trimming took off 0 bases at V and 0 bases at J, with 7 bases between the two ends. The CDR3 nucleotides read TGTGCCAGCAGCTTGGACTTAGGCTCCTATAATTCACCCCTCCACTTT. Protein: CASSLDLGSYNSPLHF.

This clonotype was detected only a few times. J is TRBJ2-7 and V is TRBV6-2 or TRBV6-3, with no clear D. Germline V gene lookup returns CDR1 MNHEY and CDR2 SVGEGT. There are 13 residues in the CDR3. Trimming took off 5 bases at V and 1 base at J, with 9 bases between the two ends. In nucleotides, the CDR3 is TGTGCCAGCAGTGTCAGGATTTCCTACGAGCAGTACTTC. This gives the protein CASSVRISYEQYF.

This clonotype was picked up a small number of times. J is TRBJ1-5 and V is TRBV6-1, with D hard to call. Germline CDR1 and CDR2: MNHNS and SASEGT. This CDR3 comprises 12 residues. Trimming took 6 bases from V and 5 from J, leaving 8 bases between them. The CDR3 sequence is CASSRLDQPQHF. CDR3 nucleotide sequence: TGTGCCAGCAGCCGTCTCGATCAGCCCCAGCATTTT.